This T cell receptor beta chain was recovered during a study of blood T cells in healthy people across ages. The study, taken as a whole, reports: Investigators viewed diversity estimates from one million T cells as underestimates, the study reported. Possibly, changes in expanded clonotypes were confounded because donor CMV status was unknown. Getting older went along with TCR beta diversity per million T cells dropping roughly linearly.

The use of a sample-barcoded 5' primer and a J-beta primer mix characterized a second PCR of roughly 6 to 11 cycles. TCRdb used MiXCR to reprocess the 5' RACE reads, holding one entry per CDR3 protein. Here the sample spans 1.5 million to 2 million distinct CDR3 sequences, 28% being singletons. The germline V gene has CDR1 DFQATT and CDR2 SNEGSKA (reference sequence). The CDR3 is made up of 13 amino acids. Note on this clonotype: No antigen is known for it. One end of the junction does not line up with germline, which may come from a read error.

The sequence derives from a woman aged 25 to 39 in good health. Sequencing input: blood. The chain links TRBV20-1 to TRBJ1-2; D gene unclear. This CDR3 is CSARGRGNYSYTF. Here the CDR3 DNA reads TGCAGTGCTAGAGGCCGCGGCAACTATAGCTACACCTTC.